A selection of T cell receptor beta chains follows, all from one sample in a study of blood T cell repertoires in COVID-19. Produced via immunoSEQ multiplex PCR; TCRdb's table is partial and in-frame only. This table has 350,000 to 450,000 clones, more than 70% appearing once. Sequenced input: PBMCs or T cells enriched from blood (not recorded which). Every receptor here comes from a woman in her late teens or twenties who had been exposed to COVID-19. Each CDR3 is given with its conserved first and last residue. The D gene is left open where the match is weak.

length: 17
J: TRBJ1-2
D: -
V: TRBV5-4
CDR3: CASSLEVGTAIRGGYTF
DNA: TGTGCCAGCAGCTTGGAAGTCGGGACTGCTATCCGGGGAGGCTACACCTTC

length: 14
J: TRBJ1-1
D: -
V: TRBV18
CDR3: CASSPRDMNTEAFF
DNA: TGTGCCAGCTCACCAAGGGACATGAACACTGAAGCTTTCTTT

length: 15
J: TRBJ1-2
D: -
V: TRBV30
CDR3: CAWSVQLWAGYGYTF
DNA: TGTGCCTGGAGTGTACAACTTTGGGCAGGCTATGGCTACACCTTC

length: 15
J: TRBJ2-3
D: TRBD2
V: TRBV7-9
CDR3: CASSLQRGLGDTQYF
DNA: TGTGCCAGCAGCTTACAGAGAGGACTAGGGGATACGCAGTATTTT

length: 12
J: TRBJ2-7
D: -
V: TRBV6-6
CDR3: CASSYSGVVRYF
DNA: TGTGCCAGCAGTTATTCCGGGGTGGTACGGTACTTC

length: 15
J: TRBJ2-7
D: TRBD1
V: TRBV28
CDR3: CASSIAGTGAYEQYF
DNA: TGTGCCAGCAGTATAGCCGGGACAGGGGCCTACGAGCAGTACTTC

length: 17
J: TRBJ2-5
D: TRBD2
V: TRBV7-2
CDR3: CASSLAGLAGGGETQYF
DNA: TGTGCCAGCAGCTTAGCCGGACTAGCGGGAGGAGGTGAGACCCAGTACTTC

length: 12
J: TRBJ2-2
D: -
V: TRBV27
CDR3: CASAGQPGELFF
DNA: TGTGCCAGCGCCGGACAACCCGGGGAGCTGTTTTTT

length: 15
J: TRBJ2-7
D: TRBD1
V: TRBV7-9
CDR3: CASSPPGQGRYEQYF
DNA: TGTGCCAGCAGCCCCCCGGGACAGGGGAGGTACGAGCAGTACTTC

length: 18
J: TRBJ2-2
D: TRBD2
V: TRBV4-2
CDR3: CASSPRTSGGAGTGELFF
DNA: TGTGCCAGCAGCCCCCGGACTAGCGGGGGGGCAGGGACCGGGGAGCTGTTTTTT

length: 15
J: TRBJ2-3
D: -
V: TRBV7-2
CDR3: CASSLGRGGTDTQYF
DNA: TGTGCCAGCAGCTTAGGCAGGGGAGGCACAGATACGCAGTATTTT

length: 13
J: TRBJ1-2
D: -
V: TRBV24-1
CDR3: CATSSPGAGGYTF
DNA: TGTGCCACCAGTTCTCCAGGGGCCGGTGGCTACACCTTC

length: 14
J: TRBJ1-2
D: -
V: TRBV7-2
CDR3: CASSSPGRGYGYTF
DNA: TGTGCCAGCAGCTCCCCGGGCAGGGGCTATGGCTACACCTTC